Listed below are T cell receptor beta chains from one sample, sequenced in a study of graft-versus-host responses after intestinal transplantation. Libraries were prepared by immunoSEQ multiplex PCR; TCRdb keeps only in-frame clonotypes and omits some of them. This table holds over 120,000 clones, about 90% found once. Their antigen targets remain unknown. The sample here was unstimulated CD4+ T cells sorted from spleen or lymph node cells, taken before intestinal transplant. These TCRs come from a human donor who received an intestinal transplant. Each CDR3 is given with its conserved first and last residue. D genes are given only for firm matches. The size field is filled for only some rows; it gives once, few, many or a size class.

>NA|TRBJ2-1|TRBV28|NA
TGTGCCAGCAGTTTAAAGGCCGCTACTGAGCAGTTCTTC
CASSLKAATEQFF
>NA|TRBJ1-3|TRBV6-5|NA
TGTGCCAGCAGTTACTCGAGTTCTGGAAACACCATATATTTT
CASSYSSSGNTIYF
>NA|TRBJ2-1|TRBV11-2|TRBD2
TGTGCCAGCAGCGTGGGAGGGAACTCCTACAATGAGCAGCTCTTC
CASSVGGNSYNEQLF
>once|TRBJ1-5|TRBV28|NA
TGTGCCAGCAGTTTACGAGGCAGGGTGGTCGATCAGCCCCAGCATTTT
CASSLRGRVVDQPQHF
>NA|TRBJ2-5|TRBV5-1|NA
TGCGCCAGCAGCTCTACGGGGTCGACATACCAAGAGACCCAGTACTTC
CASSSTGSTYQETQYF
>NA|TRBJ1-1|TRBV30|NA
TGTGCCTGGATGGGGCAGGGATTGACTGAAGCTTTCTTT
CAWMGQGLTEAFF
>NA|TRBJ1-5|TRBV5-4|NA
TGTGCCAGCAGCTTACAGGGAGGCAATCAGCCCCAGCATTTT
CASSLQGGNQPQHF
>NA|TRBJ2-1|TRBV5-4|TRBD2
TGTGCCAGCAGCTTAGCAGGGGGCGGGGGACTAGCGGGAGACAATGAGCAGTTCTTC
CASSLAGGGGLAGDNEQFF
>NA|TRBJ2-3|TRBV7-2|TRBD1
TGTGCCAGCAGCAATCCTAATAGACCGGGACAGGGAACAGATACGCAGTATTTT
CASSNPNRPGQGTDTQYF
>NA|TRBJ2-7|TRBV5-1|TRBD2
TGCGCCAGCACCCCGGCAGCGGGAGTCGGAAGGTACGAGCAGTACTTC
CASTPAAGVGRYEQYF
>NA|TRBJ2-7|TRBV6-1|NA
TGTGCCAGCAGTGAAGCGCCAGGGTTCGGCTCCTACGAGCAGTACTTC
CASSEAPGFGSYEQYF
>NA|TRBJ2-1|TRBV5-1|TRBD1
TGCGCCAGCAGCTTGGCCCAGGGACAGCGGGAGCAGTTCTTC
CASSLAQGQREQFF
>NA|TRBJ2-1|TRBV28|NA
TGTGCCAGCAGTTTAACAGCTAGCTCCTACAATGAGCAGTTCTTC
CASSLTASSYNEQFF
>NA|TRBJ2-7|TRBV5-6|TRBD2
TGTGCCAGCAGCCGCCTAGCGGGATTGCGCTACGAGCAGTACTTC
CASSRLAGLRYEQYF
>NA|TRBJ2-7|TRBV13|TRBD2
TGTGCCAGCAGCCCAAGTAGGGGACTAGCGGCCTACGAGCAGTACTTC
CASSPSRGLAAYEQYF
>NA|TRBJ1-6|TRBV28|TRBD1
TGTGCCAGCAGCCAACGTCAGGGGGCCGGGGATTCACCCCTCCACTTT
CASSQRQGAGDSPLHF
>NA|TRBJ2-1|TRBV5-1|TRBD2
TGCGCCAGCAGCACGCCGGGACTACCCCATGAGCAGTTCTTC
CASSTPGLPHEQFF
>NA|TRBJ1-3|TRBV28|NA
TGTGCCAGCACCGCCCCGTGGGGGGGGAGTTCTGGAAACACCATATATTTT
CASTAPWGGSSGNTIYF
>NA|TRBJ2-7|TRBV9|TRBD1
TGTGCCAGCAGCCGGACAGGGAGCTCCTACGAGCAGTACTTC
CASSRTGSSYEQYF
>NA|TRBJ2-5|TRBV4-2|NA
TGTGCCAGCAGCCAAGATGGTTTACAGGGTCAAGAGACCCAGTACTTC
CASSQDGLQGQETQYF
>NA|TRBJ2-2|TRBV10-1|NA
TGCGCCAGCAGTGATACAGGGATGGACACCGGGGAGCTGTTTTTT
CASSDTGMDTGELFF
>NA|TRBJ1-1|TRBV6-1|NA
TGTGCCAGCAGTGAACAGAACTTGAACACTGAAGCTTTCTTT
CASSEQNLNTEAFF
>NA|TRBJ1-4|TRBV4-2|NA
TGTGCCAGCAGCCAAGTCAAGGCTAATGAAAAACTGTTTTTT
CASSQVKANEKLFF
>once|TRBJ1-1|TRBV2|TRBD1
TGTGCCAGCGTAAAGACAGGGGACCGGGGGGAGGAAGCTTTCTTT
CASVKTGDRGEEAFF
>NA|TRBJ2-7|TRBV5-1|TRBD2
TGCGCCAGCAGCCCGACACTAGCGGCAAAGGGCTACGAGCAGTACTTC
CASSPTLAAKGYEQYF
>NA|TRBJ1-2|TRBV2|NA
TGTGCCATACGCACGCCCACACCCAATGGCTACACCTTC
CAIRTPTPNGYTF
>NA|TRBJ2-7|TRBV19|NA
TGTGCCAGTAAAAGCTACGAGCAGTACTTC
CASKSYEQYF
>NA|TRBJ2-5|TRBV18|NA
TGTGCCAGCTCACCGGGGACTGTGTACCAAGAGACCCAGTACTTC
CASSPGTVYQETQYF
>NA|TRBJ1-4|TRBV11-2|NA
TGTGCCAGCAGCGACAACAGGGCCACTAATGAAAAACTGTTTTTT
CASSDNRATNEKLFF
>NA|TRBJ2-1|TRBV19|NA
TGTGCCAGTAGTAAAGACCAGGGGCAGGTAACCTACAATGAGCAGTTCTTC
CASSKDQGQVTYNEQFF
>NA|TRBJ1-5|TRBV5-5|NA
TGTGCCAGCAGCTTGGCACAGAGCAATCAGCCCCAGCATTTT
CASSLAQSNQPQHF
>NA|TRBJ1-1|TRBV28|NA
TGTGCCAGCAGTTTCCCGGGGCGGGTTAACACTGAAGCTTTCTTT
CASSFPGRVNTEAFF
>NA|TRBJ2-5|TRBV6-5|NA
TGTGCCAGCAGTTGGTCGGGGACCTACCAAGAGACCCAGTACTTC
CASSWSGTYQETQYF
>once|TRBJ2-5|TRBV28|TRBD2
TGTGCCAGTGGACTAGCGGGACAAGAGACCCAGTACTTC
CASGLAGQETQYF
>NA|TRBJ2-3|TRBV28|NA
TGTGCCAGGGTCCGGGCTCCCACAGATACGCAGTATTTT
CARVRAPTDTQYF
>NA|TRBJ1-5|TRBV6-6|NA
TGTGCCAGCAGTTACGGGGGACCATGGAGCAATCAGCCCCAGCATTTT
CASSYGGPWSNQPQHF